These 32 T cell receptor beta chains were sequenced from one sample in a study of blood T cell repertoires in COVID-19. Data came from immunoSEQ multiplex PCR; TCRdb stores just in-frame clones and leaves some out. The table lists 250,000 to 300,000 clones, 87% of them singletons, with 2.2% in the top ten. Sequencing was carried out using peripheral blood. The receptors were sampled from a woman aged 45-65 years who had recovered from COVID-19.

The chain combines TRBV6-6 with TRBJ1-1; possibly TRBD1 for D (5 bases). V was trimmed by 4 bases and J by 8 bases, leaving 11 bases between them. Germline V gives CDR1 MNHNY, CDR2 SVGAGI (reference sequence). The CDR3 length is 12 residues. This chain's CDR3 is CASSFVQGEAFF. Here the CDR3 DNA reads TGTGCCAGCAGTTTCGTTCAGGGAGAAGCTTTCTTT.

This chain links TRBV28 with TRBJ1-5, with D possibly TRBD1 on 6 matching bases. Germline V gene data show CDR1 as MDHEN and CDR2 as SYDVKM. V was trimmed by 7 bases and J by 7 bases, leaving 17 bases between them. CDR3 size: 14 residues. The CDR3 sequence is CASTPGGGGQPQHF. DNA of the CDR3: TGTGCCAGCACCCCTGGGGGAGGGGGGCAGCCCCAGCATTTT.

This clone came up a few times. The chain combines TRBV11-2 with TRBJ2-1; TRBD2 is a possible D gene (6 bases). The CDR3 has 15 amino acids. The V and J ends lost 5 bases and 2 bases respectively, with 13 bases between them. Germline CDR1 reads SGHAT; CDR2 reads FQNNGV. The CDR3 sequence is CASSLYSGAYNEQFF. The CDR3 bases are TGTGCCAGCAGCCTATATAGCGGAGCCTACAATGAGCAGTTCTTC. Full variable domain (outside the CDR3, taken from reference TRBV11-2 and TRBJ2-1): EAGVAQSPRYKIIEKRQSVAFWCNPISGHATLYWYQQILGQGPKLLIQFQNNGVVDDSQLPKDRFSAERLKGVDSTLKIQPAKLEDSAVYLCASSLYSGAYNEQFFGPGTRLTVL.

The V gene is TRBV29-1, the J gene TRBJ1-1, with 8 positions matching TRBD1. There are 13 residues in the CDR3. V lost 4 bases to trimming and J lost 1 base; unmatched junction nucleotides: 2. Germline CDR1 is SQVTM and CDR2 is ANQGSEA. CDR3 in amino acids: CSVAGQGNTEAFF. The DNA of the CDR3 is TGCAGCGTTGCAGGACAGGGGAACACTGAAGCTTTCTTT.

This clone came up once. The J gene is TRBJ1-2, the V gene TRBV4-3, with unresolved D. The CDR3 runs to 13 residues. V was cut by 2 bases and J by 8 bases, with 12 bases left in between. Germline CDR1 is LGHNA and CDR2 is YSLEER. CDR3 loop: CASSQQDSRGYTF. In nucleotides, the CDR3 is TGCGCCAGCAGCCAACAGGATAGTCGCGGCTACACCTTC.

The chain uses TRBV6-5 and TRBJ2-7, with D possibly being TRBD1 (6 bases). The V gene's germline CDR1 is MNHEY and CDR2 SVGAGI. This CDR3 has 13 residues. Trimming took off 6 bases at V and 6 bases at J, with 15 bases between the two ends. CDR3 sequence (DNA): TGTGCCAGCAGGTACACAGGGCCTGGCGAGCAGTACTTC. It translates to CASRYTGPGEQYF.

This chain uses TRBV4-1 with TRBJ2-3; 10 bases are a match to TRBD1. Germline CDR1 MGHRA, CDR2 YSYEKL. Unmatched junction bases numbered 8, after V lost 0 bases and J lost 5 bases. The CDR3 runs to 17 residues. The CDR3 bases are TGCGCCAGCAGCCAAGACCGACAGGGGGCCGGATTAGATACGCAGTATTTT. This translates into CASSQDRQGAGLDTQYF.

V gene TRBV6-2 or TRBV6-3 combines with J gene TRBJ2-7, with 7 bases matching TRBD1. With 6 bases clipped from V and 2 bases from J, the junction kept 10 bases outside the gene matches. The CDR3 runs to 15 residues. The V gene's germline CDR1 is MNHEY and CDR2 SVGEGT. The CDR3 DNA sequence: TGTGCCAGCAGCTTCTCCGGGACAGTCACCTACGAGCAGTACTTC. Translation: CASSFSGTVTYEQYF.

The rearrangement uses TRBV6-5 and TRBJ2-3, with D maybe TRBD1 (6 bases). The CDR3 is 16 amino acids. Germline CDR1 and CDR2: MNHEY and SVGAGI. V lost 4 bases, J lost 0 bases, and 14 bases lay in between. CDR3 DNA: TGTGCCAGCAGTTTGTACGGACAGCTGAGCACAGATACGCAGTATTTT. Translation: CASSLYGQLSTDTQYF.

This sequence joins TRBV27 and TRBJ1-1; 9 bases align to TRBD1. The germline CDR1 and CDR2 sequences are MNHEY and SMNVEV (reference sequence). This CDR3 is 15 amino acids long. The V gene end was trimmed by 5 bases and the J gene end by 5 bases; junction bases not matched to a gene: 9. CDR3 coding DNA: TGTGCCAGCAGTCTGTCCGGGACAGGGAAGACTGAAGCTTTCTTT. Amino acids: CASSLSGTGKTEAFF.

The genes are TRBV7-7 and TRBJ2-2; D may be TRBD2 (7 bases). The length of the CDR3 is 15 residues. Germline V gene lookup returns CDR1 SSHAT and CDR2 FNYEAQ (reference sequence). This CDR3 reads CATSSGGAYTGELFF. Written as DNA, the CDR3 is TGTGCTACCTCCTCTGGGGGGGCGTACACCGGGGAGCTGTTTTTT.

The chain uses TRBV5-1 and TRBJ1-2; no firm D call. Trimming left V 4 bases short and J 0 bases short, with 13 bases between. This CDR3 is 15 amino acids long. Germline CDR1 reads SGHRS; CDR2 reads YFSETQ. CDR3 loop: CASSPLGDANYGYTF. The CDR3 bases are TGCGCCAGCAGCCCCTTAGGAGATGCTAACTATGGCTACACCTTC.

The V gene is TRBV27, the J gene TRBJ1-1; D may be TRBD1 (6 bases). V was shortened by 6 bases and J by 0 bases, with 11 bases between the two germline ends. This CDR3 spans 14 amino acids. Germline V gene sequence: CDR1 MNHEY, CDR2 SMNVEV (reference sequence). The CDR3, as DNA: TGTGCCAGCAGAGGACAGTCAATGAACACTGAAGCTTTCTTT. It specifies CASRGQSMNTEAFF.

The DNA for the CDR3 is TGTGCCAGCAGCCCGAATCCCGGGACAGGGGGGACTGAAGCTTTCTTT. The encoded protein is CASSPNPGTGGTEAFF. V gene TRBV9 combines with J gene TRBJ1-1, with 11 nucleotides matching TRBD1. Looked up from germline, CDR1 is SGDLS and CDR2 is YYNGEE. The CDR3 contains 16 residues. V lost 4 bases and J lost 5; bases outside the gene matches: 10.

The J gene is TRBJ1-5, the V gene TRBV27; the match to TRBD1 covers 10 bases. This CDR3 contains 16 residues. V shed 0 bases, J shed 5 bases, and the junction held 4 bases outside the gene matches. In germline, CDR1 is MNHEY, CDR2 SMNVEV (reference sequence). CDR3 bases: TGTGCCAGCAGTTTATCCCGGGACAGGGGAGATCAGCCCCAGCATTTT. Translating it yields CASSLSRDRGDQPQHF.

The chain combines TRBV3-1 (or the pseudogene TRBV3-2) with TRBJ2-3; TRBD2 matches at 9 bases. V shed 1 base and J 6 bases; nucleotides not matched to a gene: 2. Per germline, CDR1 LGHDT and CDR2 YNNKEL (reference sequence). This CDR3 has 14 amino acids. CDR3: CASSQVLAGDTQYF. The CDR3 DNA is TGTGCCAGCAGCCAAGTCCTAGCGGGGGATACGCAGTATTTT.

The rearrangement links TRBV4-3 to TRBJ2-5; 13 bases are shared with TRBD2. Germline values: CDR1 LGHNA, CDR2 YSLEER. V was pared by 0 bases and J by 4 bases, with 5 bases of the junction left unmatched. This CDR3 contains 17 residues. The CDR3 DNA follows: TGCGCCAGCAGCCAAGAAAGAACTAGCGGGAGGGCAGAGACCCAGTACTTC. Encoded protein: CASSQERTSGRAETQYF.

The J gene is TRBJ2-5, the V gene TRBV30, with 14 nucleotides matching TRBD2. The germline V gene has CDR1 GTSNPN and CDR2 SVGIG (reference sequence). This CDR3 has 17 residues. Unmatched junction bases numbered 4, after V lost 1 base and J lost 0 bases. This chain's CDR3 is CAWSATSGGGYQETQYF. For the CDR3, the DNA is TGTGCCTGGAGTGCGACTAGCGGGGGGGGGTACCAAGAGACCCAGTACTTC.

This clone was observed at least ten times. The chain carries TRBV30 and TRBJ2-6; 8 positions agree with TRBD1. The V gene end was trimmed by 5 bases and the J gene end by 2 bases; junction bases not matched to a gene: 8. Germline V gene sequence: CDR1 GTSNPN, CDR2 SVGIG (reference sequence). This CDR3 region has 16 residues. CDR3: CAWAGGARTGANVLTF. The CDR3, as DNA: TGTGCCTGGGCAGGGGGCGCCCGGACTGGGGCCAACGTCCTGACTTTC.

The chain uses TRBV7-2 and TRBJ1-6; D call uncertain. V was clipped by 3 bases and J by 13 bases, with 10 bases between them. The CDR3 runs to 12 residues. Germline CDR1 is SGHTA and CDR2 is FQGNSA. As DNA, the CDR3 is TGTGCCAGCAGCTTGCGTCCGGGGCCCCTCCACTTT. It translates to CASSLRPGPLHF. The full variable domain, its missing parts supplied by reference TRBV7-2 and TRBJ1-6, is GAGVSQSPSNKVTEKGKDVELRCDPISGHTALYWYRQSLGQGLEFLIYFQGNSAPDKSGLPSDRFSAERTGGSVSTLTIQRTQQEDSAVYLCASSLRPGPLHFGNGTRLTVT.

This sequence joins TRBV5-6 and TRBJ2-4, with a tentative D call TRBD1 (6 bases). Germline V gene lookup returns CDR1 SGHDT and CDR2 YYEEEE. This CDR3 is 15 amino acids long. Trimming stripped 3 bases from V and 11 bases from J, with 21 bases between. The CDR3 sequence: CASSSGYNRDPVQYF. The CDR3 coding sequence is TGTGCCAGCAGCTCGGGTTACAACAGGGACCCAGTTCAGTACTTC.

The chain uses TRBV6-5 and TRBJ1-2, with D maybe TRBD1 (6 bases). The ends were cut back, 2 bases at V and 4 bases at J, with 11 bases in the middle. The CDR3 consists of 14 residues. Germline assignment: CDR1 MNHEY and CDR2 SVGAGI. The chain's CDR3 is CASSYDGGAYGYTF. CDR3 bases: TGTGCCAGCAGTTACGACGGGGGGGCCTATGGCTACACCTTC.

The rearrangement links TRBV29-1 to TRBJ2-5; 11 nucleotides match TRBD1. The CDR3 spans 14 residues. CDR1 is SQVTM and CDR2 is ANQGSEA in the germline V gene. The trim removed 6 bases at V and 4 bases at J, leaving 7 bases unmatched. CDR3 sequence reads: CSVPPGTGGETQYF. Here the CDR3 DNA reads TGCAGCGTGCCCCCTGGGACAGGGGGAGAGACCCAGTACTTC.

The chain uses TRBV7-8 and TRBJ2-2, with D possibly being TRBD2 (5 bases). Trimming pared 6 bases from V and 1 base from J, leaving 12 bases between. CDR3 size: 15 residues. The V gene's germline CDR1 is SGHVS and CDR2 FQNEAQ. This chain's CDR3 is CASRLRGKNTGELFF. CDR3 coding DNA: TGTGCCAGCAGGCTTAGAGGGAAGAACACCGGGGAGCTGTTTTTT. The variable domain in full, completed from reference TRBV7-8 and TRBJ2-2, reads GAGVSQSPRYKVAKRGQDVALRCDPISGHVSLFWYQQALGQGPEFLTYFQNEAQLDKSGLPSDRFFAERPEGSVSTLKIQRTQQEDSAVYLCASRLRGKNTGELFFGEGSRLTVL.

The table lists this clone with a count of one. The J gene is TRBJ2-3, the V gene TRBV15; D perhaps matches TRBD2 (5 bases). Deletions cut 0 bases from V and 2 bases from J, with 24 bases between. Germline CDR1 and CDR2: LNHNV and YYDKDF (reference sequence). The CDR3 is 20 residues long. The chain's CDR3 is CATSRDLAGSPELYTDTQYF. CDR3 sequence (DNA): TGTGCCACCAGCAGAGATCTGGCGGGCTCCCCCGAATTATACACAGATACGCAGTATTTT. Complete variable domain (other parts from reference TRBV15 and TRBJ2-3): DAMVIQNPRYQVTQFGKPVTLSCSQTLNHNVMYWYQQKSSQAPKLLFHYYDKDFNNEADTPDNFQSRRPNTSFCFLDIRSPGLGDTAMYLCATSRDLAGSPELYTDTQYFGPGTRLTVL.

The gene calls are TRBV7-3 and TRBJ1-1; TRBD1 matches 7 bases. CDR3 length equals 18 residues. V shed 0 bases and J 5 bases; nucleotides not matched to a gene: 15. The germline V gene has CDR1 SGHTA and CDR2 FQGTGA. CDR3 in DNA: TGTGCCAGCAGCTTAACGACGTTCCAAAGACAGGGAAAGACTGAAGCTTTCTTT. Amino acid sequence: CASSLTTFQRQGKTEAFF.

The chain employs TRBV7-2 and TRBJ1-5; the D gene is possibly TRBD1 (5 bases). CDR3 size: 16 residues. Germline CDR1 is SGHTA and CDR2 is FQGNSA. Trimming shortened V by 0 bases and J by 6 bases, and 15 bases separated the two germline ends. CDR3 sequence (DNA): TGTGCCAGCAGCTTAGCGGCTGCTTCCGGGGGTCAGCCCCAGCATTTT. It encodes CASSLAAASGGQPQHF.

The CDR3 reads CASSNSGTGTESSYGYTF. CDR3 DNA sequence: TGTGCCAGCAGCAACTCAGGGACCGGGACAGAGTCCAGCTATGGCTACACCTTC. The genes are TRBV21-1 and TRBJ1-2; the DNA was not used to check the table's D call, TRBD1. TRBV21-1 is assigned pseudogene status. This CDR3 comprises 18 residues.

This clone has just a few counts. The chain is built from TRBV6-5 and TRBJ2-7; D remains ambiguous. This CDR3 comprises 11 residues. The germline V gene has CDR1 MNHEY and CDR2 SVGAGI. The V gene lost 6 bases and the J gene lost 1 base, with 4 bases spanning the gap. The CDR3 spells CASSVSYEQYF. The CDR3 DNA reads as TGTGCCAGCAGCGTTTCCTACGAGCAGTACTTC.

In this sample, this clone turned up once. The CDR3: CASSIAPQGNEQYF. CDR3 nucleotide sequence: TGTGCCAGTAGTATAGCCCCCCAGGGGAACGAGCAGTACTTC. The chain couples TRBV19 to TRBJ2-7; possibly TRBD1 for D (6 bases). From germline, CDR1 is LNHDA and CDR2 SQIVND (reference sequence). This CDR3 has 14 amino acids. V lost 1 base and J lost 5, with 12 bases in between.

The chain combines TRBV12-3 or TRBV12-4 with TRBJ1-2; maybe TRBD1 (6 bases). This CDR3 has 12 residues. V lost 7 bases and J lost 8, with 14 bases in between. DNA for the CDR3: TGTGCCAGCAACAGTCCAGGGGTAGGCTACACCTTC. Its protein is CASNSPGVGYTF.

The V call is TRBV4-3, the J call TRBJ1-1; 12 bases align to TRBD1. V shed 3 bases and J 0 bases; nucleotides not matched to a gene: 2. The CDR3 consists of 16 residues. Germline V lookup: CDR1 LGHNA, CDR2 YSLEER. This chain's CDR3 is CASSQGTGGMNTEAFF. The CDR3 DNA is TGCGCCAGCAGCCAGGGGACAGGGGGCATGAACACTGAAGCTTTCTTT.